These T cell receptor beta chains were read from a single sample in a study of T cells expressing NK-cell markers. TCRdb reworked the 5' RACE reads into one entry per CDR3 protein, no DNA. The table gives fewer than 400,000 distinct CDR3 sequences; the top ten clones make up 4% to 6.5% of it. Material for sequencing was blood T cells: a sorted CD56 or NKG2C T cell subset, CD4+ or CD8+ T cells, or bulk PBMC T cells (not recorded which). Every receptor here comes from a man aged 18-70 years in good health. Each CDR3 is given with its conserved first and last residue.

cdr3_aa | j_call | v_call
CASSLRGSGPGPVTDTQYF | TRBJ2-3 | TRBV5-1
CASSPRGFERADTQYF | TRBJ2-3 | TRBV7-2
CSATYVPRAYEQYF | TRBJ2-7 | TRBV20-1
CASSSDLAGVRKSYEQYF | TRBJ2-7 | TRBV12-3/TRBV12-4
CAWSQSRTSGGADTQYF | TRBJ2-3 | TRBV30
CASSPSQGYEQYF | TRBJ2-7 | TRBV5-1
CASSIGSGAWETQYF | TRBJ2-5 | TRBV19
CSASQAGGHPDTQYF | TRBJ2-3 | TRBV20-1
CASSRNRGKGETQYF | TRBJ2-5 | TRBV6-1
CASSQDAGAGVTDTQYF | TRBJ2-3 | TRBV4-1
CASSPGDYGYTF | TRBJ1-2 | TRBV12-3/TRBV12-4
CSASANTPSYEQYF | TRBJ2-7 | TRBV20-1
CASSRDRGRGETQYF | TRBJ2-5 | TRBV12-3/TRBV12-4
CSARTGFGTDTQYF | TRBJ2-3 | TRBV20-1
CASRDRGSSGNTIYF | TRBJ1-3 | TRBV12-3/TRBV12-4
CASRLRQNSGANVLTF | TRBJ2-6 | TRBV2